The 21 T cell receptor beta chains below come from one sample, sequenced in a study of shared clonotypes between healthy human individuals. Clones were read by immunoSEQ multiplex PCR, and TCRdb kept only the in-frame ones, dropping some. The table lists about 710,000 clones, around four fifths of them singletons. Sequenced material: memory CD4+ T cells sorted from blood. Stated subset: CD45RA-negative fraction. These TCRs come from a woman between 25 and 40 years old in good health.

This chain joins TRBV28 and TRBJ2-5; D may be TRBD2 (5 bases). CDR3 length: 15 amino acids. The germline V gene encodes CDR1 MDHEN and CDR2 SYDVKM. The V and J ends lost 8 bases and 5 bases respectively, with 21 bases between them. The CDR3 sequence is CASGGGRVSRETQYF. The CDR3 DNA sequence: TGTGCCAGCGGCGGCGGGCGGGTCTCCAGGGAGACCCAGTACTTC.

This clone was detected only a few times. V and J are TRBV5-1 and TRBJ2-5, with a weak D call TRBD1 (6 bases). The CDR3 length is 14 residues. Germline CDR1 is SGHRS and CDR2 is YFSETQ. The germline V and J ends were trimmed by 4 bases and 0 bases, with 10 bases remaining between them. This CDR3 reads CASSGRQDQETQYF. In DNA form, the CDR3 reads TGCGCCAGCAGCGGCAGACAGGACCAAGAGACCCAGTACTTC.

The chain carries TRBV28 and TRBJ2-1, with D perhaps assigned TRBD1 or TRBD2 (5 bases each). This CDR3 is built from 18 residues. The V end lost 3 bases, the J end lost 4 bases, and 22 bases lay between the germline ends. Per germline, CDR1 MDHEN and CDR2 SYDVKM. CDR3 residues: CASSFGHGGRRTYNEQFF. DNA for the CDR3: TGTGCCAGCAGTTTCGGACACGGAGGACGAAGAACATACAATGAGCAGTTCTTC.

The chain links TRBV25-1 to TRBJ1-4; D possibly corresponds to TRBD1 (5 bases). CDR1 and CDR2 (germline): MGHDK, SYGVNS. V lost 4 bases, J lost 10 bases, and 7 bases lay in between. This CDR3 contains 11 residues. The CDR3 DNA reads as TGTGCCAGCAGTGGGGGCCCAAAACTGTTTTTT. Amino acids: CASSGGPKLFF.

This clone was seen a handful of times. V usage is TRBV5-1 and J usage is TRBJ1-2, with 8 bases fitting TRBD1. With 4 bases clipped from V and 1 base from J, the junction kept 6 bases outside the gene matches. CDR3 length equals 15 residues. CDR1 is SGHRS, CDR2 YFSETQ, per germline. The CDR3 region is CASSAGTGVNYGYTF. DNA for the CDR3: TGCGCCAGCAGCGCCGGGACAGGAGTTAACTATGGCTACACCTTC. Looking up the rest from reference TRBV5-1 and TRBJ1-2 gives the full variable domain: KAGVTQTPRYLIKTRGQQVTLSCSPISGHRSVSWYQQTPGQGLQFLFEYFSETQRNKGNFPGRFSGRQFSNSRSEMNVSTLELGDSALYLCASSAGTGVNYGYTFGSGTRLTVV.

The chain couples TRBV5-1 to TRBJ2-5, with 8 bases fitting TRBD1. V lost 6 bases to trimming and J lost 0 bases; unmatched junction nucleotides: 16. Germline V gives CDR1 SGHRS, CDR2 YFSETQ. CDR3 length: 18 residues. The CDR3 DNA follows: TGCGCCAGCAAAGGACGCGGACAGGGAGATCTCTACCAAGAGACCCAGTACTTC. As protein: CASKGRGQGDLYQETQYF. Based on the CDR3 plus reference TRBV5-1 and TRBJ2-5, the full variable domain is KAGVTQTPRYLIKTRGQQVTLSCSPISGHRSVSWYQQTPGQGLQFLFEYFSETQRNKGNFPGRFSGRQFSNSRSEMNVSTLELGDSALYLCASKGRGQGDLYQETQYFGPGTRLLVL.

The chain has TRBV4-1 and TRBJ2-5, with D maybe TRBD1 (5 bases). The germline V gene has CDR1 MGHRA and CDR2 YSYEKL. V lost 1 base and J lost 13, with 16 bases in between. This CDR3 is built from 13 residues. CDR3 region: CASSQALYRQRYF. The CDR3 DNA reads as TGCGCCAGCAGCCAAGCGCTCTACCGACAGCGGTACTTC.

The rearrangement links TRBV7-2 to TRBJ2-1, with D possibly called TRBD1 or TRBD2 (5 bases each). The CDR3 contains 15 residues. The V gene lost 1 base and the J gene lost 3 bases, with 10 bases spanning the gap. Per germline, CDR1 SGHTA and CDR2 FQGNSA. In DNA form, the CDR3 reads TGTGCCAGCAGCTTAGGGGGGACGGTCTACAATGAGCAGTTCTTC. Amino acid sequence: CASSLGGTVYNEQFF.

The V call is TRBV5-8, the J call TRBJ1-2; possibly TRBD1 for D (5 bases). V was pared by 4 bases and J by 2 bases, with 12 bases between. CDR1 is SGHTS and CDR2 is YDEGEE in the germline V gene. This CDR3 contains 14 residues. CDR3 bases: TGTGCCAGCAGCCAACAGGTTCCAAACTATGGCTACACCTTC. Its translation is CASSQQVPNYGYTF.

Turning to this clone: Within the sample, other DNA sequences also encode this same CDR3. The CDR3 loop reads CASSFSNTGELFF. The CDR3 bases are TGTGCCAGCAGCTTTAGTAACACCGGGGAGCTGTTTTTT. The chain couples TRBV11-2 to TRBJ2-2; D gene uncertain. V was cut by 3 bases and J by 2 bases, with 4 bases left in between. Per the germline V gene, CDR1 is SGHAT and CDR2 is FQNNGV. CDR3 length: 13 residues.

V usage is TRBV5-1 and J usage is TRBJ2-1; 7 positions match TRBD1. With V trimmed by 3 bases and J by 14 bases, 8 bases remained unmatched. CDR1 is SGHRS, CDR2 YFSETQ, per germline. The CDR3 covers 12 residues. Here the CDR3 reads CASSSGQSREFF. The CDR3 nucleotides are TGCGCCAGCAGCTCGGGACAGTCGCGGGAGTTCTTC.

The gene calls are TRBV28 and TRBJ1-1; D is perhaps TRBD1 (5 bases). In germline, CDR1 is MDHEN, CDR2 SYDVKM. Deletions cut 5 bases from V and 5 bases from J, with 21 bases between. CDR3 length equals 16 residues. The CDR3, as DNA: TGTGCCAGCAGTCCCGGGGGAGGGGTCGCGCTAACTGAAGCTTTCTTT. Protein sequence: CASSPGGGVALTEAFF.

This clone was counted a few times. CDR3 protein: CASCRDSHNEQFF. CDR3 DNA: TGTGCCAGTTGCCGGGACAGTCACAATGAGCAGTTCTTC. The genes are TRBV19 and TRBJ2-1; 7 nucleotides align to TRBD1. The V segment lost 8 bases and the J segment 5 bases; nucleotides outside the gene matches: 6. This CDR3 spans 13 amino acids. In germline, CDR1 is LNHDA, CDR2 SQIVND (reference sequence).

V is TRBV6-5 and J is TRBJ2-7, with TRBD1 identical over 7 bases. V lost 5 bases and J lost 3; bases outside the gene matches: 7. CDR1 MNHEY and CDR2 SVGAGI come from the germline V gene. This CDR3 is 14 amino acids long. The CDR3 nucleotides are TGTGCCAGCAGTGGTCGGGACAGAGGCTACGAGCAGTACTTC. This translates into CASSGRDRGYEQYF.

The gene calls are TRBV7-8 and TRBJ1-2, with 8 positions matching TRBD1. The CDR3 is 14 amino acids. The germline gives CDR1 SGHVS, CDR2 FQNEAQ. V lost 6 bases and J lost 6; bases outside the gene matches: 9. CDR3 in amino acids: CASSRTGKRDGYTF. The CDR3 bases are TGTGCCAGCAGTCGGACAGGGAAGAGAGATGGCTACACCTTC.

This clone was seen once. The J gene is TRBJ1-2, the V gene TRBV7-2, with D possibly matching TRBD1 (5 bases). The germline gives CDR1 SGHTA, CDR2 FQGNSA. CDR3 size: 13 residues. V was cut by 6 bases and J by 2 bases, with 10 bases left in between. The chain's CDR3 is CASRTDSNYGYTF. CDR3 DNA: TGTGCCAGCAGGACAGACAGCAACTATGGCTACACCTTC.

The CDR3 region is CASSTTPGWNTGELFF. The CDR3 DNA is TGTGCCAGTAGTACCACTCCCGGGTGGAACACCGGGGAGCTGTTTTTT. This sequence joins TRBV19 and TRBJ2-2; D unresolved. Germline CDR1 is LNHDA and CDR2 is SQIVND (reference sequence). V gave up 4 bases and J gave up 1 base, with 13 bases separating them. The CDR3 covers 16 residues.

The chain recombines TRBV5-1 with TRBJ2-2; D is perhaps TRBD1 or TRBD2 (5 bases each). This CDR3 is 13 amino acids long. Germline lookup yields CDR1 SGHRS and CDR2 YFSETQ. Trimming pared 9 bases from V and 2 bases from J, leaving 11 bases between. CDR3 coding DNA: TGCGCCACCGGGACGGTCAACACCGGGGAGCTGTTTTTT. As protein: CATGTVNTGELFF. The complete variable domain, with remaining parts taken from reference TRBV5-1 and TRBJ2-2, reads KAGVTQTPRYLIKTRGQQVTLSCSPISGHRSVSWYQQTPGQGLQFLFEYFSETQRNKGNFPGRFSGRQFSNSRSEMNVSTLELGDSALYLCATGTVNTGELFFGEGSRLTVL.

The chain recombines TRBV28 with TRBJ2-3; 9 nucleotides match TRBD2. V dropped 3 bases and J dropped 2; count of bases not matched to a gene: 12. The CDR3 sequence is 18 residues long. CDR1 is MDHEN and CDR2 is SYDVKM in the germline V gene. The CDR3 coding sequence is TGTGCCAGCAGTTTGGCCAGCGGGGGGTGGGGTGTCACAGATACGCAGTATTTT. Its protein product is CASSLASGGWGVTDTQYF.

The V gene is TRBV11-1, the J gene TRBJ2-7, with TRBD2 matching over 7 bases. Germline values: CDR1 SGHAT, CDR2 FQDESV (reference sequence). This CDR3 spans 14 amino acids. The junction had 4 bases not matched to a gene; V was cut back by 0 bases and J by 5 bases. This chain's CDR3 is CASSLAGGPNEQYF. The CDR3 DNA is TGTGCCAGCAGCTTAGCGGGAGGGCCGAACGAGCAGTACTTC. Complete variable domain (other parts from reference TRBV11-1 and TRBJ2-7): EAEVAQSPRYKITEKSQAVAFWCDPISGHATLYWYRQILGQGPELLVQFQDESVVDDSQLPKDRFSAERLKGVDSTLKIQPAELGDSAMYLCASSLAGGPNEQYFGPGTRLTVT.

The J gene is TRBJ1-5, the V gene TRBV5-1, with TRBD1 as a possible D gene (5 bases). Per the germline V gene, CDR1 is SGHRS and CDR2 is YFSETQ. The CDR3 totals 14 residues. V was shortened by 0 bases and J by 5 bases, with 9 bases between the two germline ends. CDR3 nucleotide sequence: TGCGCCAGCAGCTTGGCGGGGGAAGATCAGCCCCAGCATTTT. Translated: CASSLAGEDQPQHF.